A single sample is the source of the 25 T cell receptor beta chains below, sequenced in a study of regulatory T cells in long-lasting Graves disease. Both iRepertoire HTBI primers and Arm-PCR of CDR3 regions were used to build the TCR beta libraries. Each CDR3 protein is one row after TCRdb ran MiXCR on the multiplex PCR reads. The sample shows 400,000 to 500,000 distinct CDR3 sequences, about 20% of them seen only once. Described time point: persistent/refractory GD, antithyroid drugs over 5 years with positive TRAb. Preparation of the TCR library used RNA extracted from PBMCs. The sequencing used peripheral blood mononuclear cells (PBMCs), collected when the disease was refractory, from a patient treated with antithyroid drugs. Receptors were obtained from a female donor with Graves disease.

The chain recombines TRBV6-5 with TRBJ1-1; D remains ambiguous. This CDR3 has 13 amino acids. The V gene's germline CDR1 is MNHEY and CDR2 SVGAGI. V was pared by 2 bases and J by 10 bases, with 14 bases between. CDR3 in amino acids: CASSYRTGGRAFF. In DNA, the CDR3 is TGTGCCAGCAGTTACCGGACCGGCGGTCGAGCTTTCTTT.

This clonotype was seen only a few times. The chain uses TRBV28 and TRBJ2-2; perhaps TRBD1 as D (8 bases). The ends were cut back, 5 bases at V and 6 bases at J, with 10 bases in the middle. CDR1 and CDR2 from the germline V gene are MDHEN and SYDVKM. CDR3 length: 13 amino acids. CDR3 DNA sequence: TGTGCCAGCAGTACAGGGGGGGCCGGGGAGCTGTTTTTT. Amino acid sequence: CASSTGGAGELFF.

There are a few counts of this clonotype. The V call is TRBV28, the J call TRBJ2-1, with D possibly TRBD2 on 5 matching bases. Trimming stripped 4 bases from V and 3 bases from J, with 28 bases between. The CDR3 runs to 20 residues. CDR1 and CDR2 (germline): MDHEN, SYDVKM. CDR3 sequence reads: CASSSRDPGKRFPRYNEQFF. In DNA form, the CDR3 reads TGTGCCAGCAGTTCCCGAGACCCCGGGAAACGTTTCCCCCGCTACAATGAGCAGTTCTTC.

This clonotype was seen at least ten times. The chain employs TRBV7-2 and TRBJ2-5, with D possibly being TRBD2 (5 bases). Germline V gives CDR1 SGHTA, CDR2 FQGNSA. This CDR3 is built from 15 residues. Trimming took 1 base from V and 2 from J, leaving 11 bases between them. The CDR3 region has the DNA TGTGCCAGCAGCTTAGGGCCGGGATCTCAAGAGACCCAGTACTTC. It encodes CASSLGPGSQETQYF.

This clonotype was counted between two and nine times. The junction differs from germline at one of its ends, possibly a read error. CDR3 sequence (DNA): TGTGCCAGCAGTCCTTACAGGGGGCAATACGGGGAGCTGCTTTTT. Translation gives CASSPYRGQYGELLF. J is TRBJ2-2 and V is TRBV6-1; 9 nucleotides agree with TRBD1. The CDR3 consists of 15 residues. Germline V gives CDR1 MNHNS, CDR2 SASEGT.

This clonotype appeared a few times. The V call is TRBV19, the J call TRBJ2-7; the D gene could be TRBD1 or TRBD2 (5 bases each). V was clipped by 8 bases and J by 3 bases, with 8 bases between them. The CDR3 is 11 residues long. The germline CDR1 and CDR2 sequences are LNHDA and SQIVND (reference sequence). The CDR3 loop reads CASRGYYEQYF. CDR3 bases: TGTGCCAGTCGGGGCTACTACGAGCAGTACTTC.

This clonotype has a count of ten or more. The chain combines TRBV7-6 with TRBJ1-4; 8 bases are shared with TRBD1. The CDR3 consists of 15 residues. The J segment lost 3 bases and the V segment lost 2 bases, leaving 2 bases of the junction unmatched. Germline-derived CDR1 and CDR2 are SGHVS and FNYEAQ. CDR3 sequence: CASSLMTGANEKLFF. CDR3 sequence (DNA): TGTGCCAGCAGCTTAATGACAGGGGCTAATGAAAAACTGTTTTTT.

The chain combines TRBV29-1 with TRBJ2-1; D is ambiguous. V was pared by 4 bases and J by 10 bases, with 14 bases between. This CDR3 is 12 amino acids long. The germline V gene encodes CDR1 SQVTM and CDR2 ANQGSEA. The CDR3 spells CSVAWAASEQFF. The CDR3 bases are TGCAGCGTTGCGTGGGCCGCCAGCGAGCAGTTCTTC.

The J gene is TRBJ1-1, the V gene TRBV19; no reliable D call. Germline CDR1 and CDR2: LNHDA and SQIVND (reference sequence). Trimming took off 3 bases at V and 7 bases at J, with 12 bases between the two ends. This CDR3 comprises 13 residues. The CDR3 loop reads CASSIVRRGEAFF. CDR3 coding DNA: TGTGCCAGTAGTATCGTACGACGGGGTGAAGCTTTCTTT.

This clonotype occurred many times. The chain links TRBV27 to TRBJ1-1; 9 bases map to TRBD1. This CDR3 is 14 amino acids long. The germline V gene has CDR1 MNHEY and CDR2 SMNVEV (reference sequence). V gave up 5 bases and J gave up 5 bases; unmatched junction bases: 6. This chain's CDR3 is CASSAVTGGTEAFF. For the CDR3, the DNA is TGTGCCAGCAGTGCCGTGACAGGGGGAACTGAAGCTTTCTTT.

This clonotype was counted at least ten times. For the CDR3, the DNA is TGCAGTGCTAGAGATCCCCAGGGCCTGAACACTGAAGCTTTCTTT. As protein: CSARDPQGLNTEAFF. The rearrangement uses TRBV20-1 and TRBJ1-1; D might be TRBD1 (5 bases). The CDR3 is 15 residues long. Germline CDR1 reads DFQATT; CDR2 reads SNEGSKA (reference sequence). V lost 0 bases and J lost 0, with 11 bases in between.

This clonotype was seen repeatedly, ten times or more. This rearrangement joins TRBV20-1 to TRBJ2-6, with unresolved D. This CDR3 is 13 amino acids long. V lost 2 bases and J 0 bases, leaving 2 bases between the germline ends. Germline lookup yields CDR1 DFQATT and CDR2 SNEGSKA (reference sequence). As DNA, the CDR3 is TGCAGTGCTAGAAGCTCTGGGGCCAACGTCCTGACTTTC. This translates into CSARSSGANVLTF.

This clonotype was counted a few times. The V call is TRBV27, the J call TRBJ2-7, with D possibly TRBD1 on 6 matching bases. The ends were cut back, 6 bases at V and 1 base at J, with 16 bases in the middle. The CDR3 contains 15 residues. Germline values: CDR1 MNHEY, CDR2 SMNVEV (reference sequence). The CDR3 here is CASSLGGIRSYEQYF. The CDR3 DNA follows: TGTGCCAGCAGCCTAGGGGGTATTAGGTCCTACGAGCAGTACTTC.

The gene calls are TRBV7-6 and TRBJ2-7; TRBD2 aligns across 7 bases. Germline lookup yields CDR1 SGHVS and CDR2 FNYEAQ. The CDR3 extends over 14 amino acids. The junction had 10 bases not matched to a gene; V was cut back by 5 bases and J by 6 bases. The DNA for the CDR3 is TGTGCCAGCAGCACCGTGGGAGGGAGGGGCGAGCAGTACTTC. Translated, it gives CASSTVGGRGEQYF.

This clonotype has only a few counts. This chain links TRBV19 with TRBJ1-6; no clear D gene. Germline V CDR1 and CDR2: LNHDA, SQIVND (reference sequence). Trimming removed 3 bases from V and 5 bases from J, with 11 bases in between. This CDR3 is 15 amino acids long. Written as DNA, the CDR3 is TGTGCCAGTAGTATTGTCTCCGGAGATAATTCACCCCTCCACTTT. This codes for CASSIVSGDNSPLHF.

This clonotype was counted at least ten times. This rearrangement joins TRBV28 to TRBJ1-5; possibly TRBD1 for D (5 bases). The germline CDR1 and CDR2 sequences are MDHEN and SYDVKM. Trimming removed 3 bases from V and 9 bases from J, with 15 bases in between. The CDR3 extends over 14 amino acids. CDR3 protein: CASSLMRGPRPQHF. The CDR3 DNA follows: TGTGCCAGCAGTTTGATGAGGGGCCCGCGGCCCCAGCATTTT. Supplemented by reference TRBV28 and TRBJ1-5, the full variable domain reads DVKVTQSSRYLVKRTGEKVFLECVQDMDHENMFWYRQDPGLGLRLIYFSYDVKMKEKGDIPEGYSVSREKKERFSLILESASTNQTSMYLCASSLMRGPRPQHFGDGTRLSIL.

This clonotype was counted between two and nine times. V is TRBV20-1 and J is TRBJ1-6; TRBD1 agrees at 9 bases. CDR3 length: 14 residues. Germline CDR1 is DFQATT and CDR2 is SNEGSKA (reference sequence). J lost 10 bases, V lost 5 bases, and 9 bases had no gene match. The CDR3 nucleotides are TGCAGTGCTGGGGGGGACAGGGCTGGATCACCCCTCCACTTT. It encodes CSAGGDRAGSPLHF.

At least ten counts were recorded for this clonotype. CDR3 sequence (DNA): TGTGCCAGCAGTCCACTAGCGGGAAGCTACGAGCAGTACTTC. Its protein product is CASSPLAGSYEQYF. J is TRBJ2-7 and V is TRBV28, with TRBD2 identical over 10 bases. The CDR3 extends over 14 amino acids. Looked up from germline, CDR1 is MDHEN and CDR2 is SYDVKM. V gave up 5 bases and J gave up 3 bases; unmatched junction bases: 4.

V and J are TRBV7-2 and TRBJ2-7; TRBD1 matches 8 bases. Trimming cost V 5 bases and J 6 bases; bases outside gene matches: 9. CDR3 length equals 14 residues. Germline assignment: CDR1 SGHTA and CDR2 FQGNSA. The CDR3 DNA reads as TGTGCCAGCAGCGAGGACAGGGTTTGGAGCGAGCAGTACTTC. Its protein is CASSEDRVWSEQYF.

This clonotype was counted ten times or more. The chain joins TRBV11-2 to TRBJ2-2; D gene ambiguous. CDR1 is SGHAT and CDR2 is FQNNGV in the germline V gene. The CDR3 loop spans 16 amino acids. Trimming removed 5 bases at V and 6 bases at J, with 19 bases between. CDR3 sequence: CASSPRVGLVAGELFF. In DNA form, the CDR3 reads TGTGCCAGCAGCCCCCGGGTAGGGTTGGTTGCCGGGGAGCTGTTTTTT.

The J gene is TRBJ1-5, the V gene TRBV7-2; D may be TRBD1 (5 bases). Per germline, CDR1 SGHTA and CDR2 FQGNSA. This CDR3 is built from 14 residues. With 1 base removed from V and 4 bases from J, the gap between germline ends came to 8 bases. For the CDR3, the DNA is TGTGCCAGCAGCTTAGGGGACGTTAATCAGCCCCAGCATTTT. Amino acids: CASSLGDVNQPQHF.

The sample holds many counts of this clonotype. CDR3 nucleotide sequence: TGTGCCAGCAGTTTAGGAGGGACCAACACCGGGGAGCTGTTTTTT. Translation gives CASSLGGTNTGELFF. V and J are TRBV28 and TRBJ2-2, with a tentative D call TRBD2 (6 bases). This CDR3 is 15 amino acids long. Trimming pared 2 bases from V and 2 bases from J, leaving 9 bases between. Germline V gene sequence: CDR1 MDHEN, CDR2 SYDVKM.

The chain has TRBV5-4 and TRBJ2-7, with D hard to call. The CDR3 length is 14 residues. Germline V gene sequence: CDR1 SGHNT, CDR2 YYREEE (reference sequence). V was trimmed by 2 bases and J by 3 bases, leaving 12 bases between them. Here the CDR3 reads CASSFSVSGYEQYF. The CDR3 coding sequence is TGTGCCAGCAGCTTTTCTGTCAGTGGCTACGAGCAGTACTTC.

This clonotype came up a few times. The chain joins TRBV5-1 to TRBJ2-5; 7 bases map to TRBD1. V dropped 0 bases and J dropped 5; count of bases not matched to a gene: 7. Per germline, CDR1 SGHRS and CDR2 YFSETQ. The CDR3 extends over 15 amino acids. The CDR3 nucleotides are TGCGCCAGCAGCTTGGAACAGGGGAGATGGGAGACCCAGTACTTC. The encoded protein is CASSLEQGRWETQYF. Complete variable domain (other parts from reference TRBV5-1 and TRBJ2-5): KAGVTQTPRYLIKTRGQQVTLSCSPISGHRSVSWYQQTPGQGLQFLFEYFSETQRNKGNFPGRFSGRQFSNSRSEMNVSTLELGDSALYLCASSLEQGRWETQYFGPGTRLLVL.

This clonotype appeared a few times. V and J are TRBV9 and TRBJ2-7; D is uncertain. The CDR3 consists of 13 residues. V lost 0 bases to trimming and J lost 3 bases, with 7 bases between them. CDR1 is SGDLS, CDR2 YYNGEE, per germline. In nucleotides, the CDR3 is TGTGCCAGCAGCGTAGCCCGGCGCTACGAGCAGTACTTC. Translated: CASSVARRYEQYF. Variable domain in full (rest from reference TRBV9 and TRBJ2-7): DSGVTQTPKHLITATGQRVTLRCSPRSGDLSVYWYQQSLDQGLQFLIQYYNGEERAKGNILERFSAQQFPDLHSELNLSSLELGDSALYFCASSVARRYEQYFGPGTRLTVT.